The 18 T cell receptor beta chains below were found in one sample sequenced in a study of blood T cell repertoires in COVID-19. Assay: immunoSEQ multiplex PCR; the TCRdb copy retains only in-frame clones and omits some. The sample records more than 150,000 clones, roughly four fifths being singletons. The sample taken for sequencing was PBMCs or T cells enriched from blood (not recorded which). These TCRs come from a man aged 35-49 years who had recovered from COVID-19.

V gene TRBV2 combines with J gene TRBJ1-1; D call uncertain. The V end was cut by 8 bases, the J end by 1 base, with 14 bases between. The CDR3 runs 14 residues. CDR1 and CDR2 (germline): SNHLY, FYNNEI. CDR3 DNA: TGTGCCAGCGGAGAAATCTCTAGGAACACTGAAGCTTTCTTT. It specifies CASGEISRNTEAFF.

The genes are TRBV19 and TRBJ1-1; 8 bases align to TRBD1. J gave up 5 bases and V 5 bases, and 13 bases lay outside the gene matches. Germline V lookup: CDR1 LNHDA, CDR2 SQIVND (reference sequence). This CDR3 has 16 amino acids. The CDR3 DNA follows: TGTGCCAGTAGTCCTATTTGGACAGGGAAGAATACTGAAGCTTTCTTT. The encoded protein is CASSPIWTGKNTEAFF.

This clone appeared a few times. The genes are TRBV7-3 and TRBJ1-2, with unresolved D. The germline V and J ends were trimmed by 1 base and 1 base, with 4 bases remaining between them. CDR1 is SGHTA, CDR2 FQGTGA, per germline. There are 13 residues in the CDR3. The CDR3 nucleotides are TGTGCCAGCAGCTTAAACAATAACTATGGCTACACCTTC. As protein: CASSLNNNYGYTF.

The J gene is TRBJ1-5, the V gene TRBV12-3 or TRBV12-4; D not certain. The CDR3 extends over 12 amino acids. V dropped 3 bases and J dropped 7 bases, with 7 bases sitting between them. The CDR3 sequence is CASSFPGQPQHF. Here the CDR3 DNA reads TGTGCCAGCAGTTTTCCGGGGCAGCCCCAGCATTTT.

This clone appeared once. CDR3 sequence: CASSLTGFLNPEQFF. Here the CDR3 DNA reads TGTGCCAGTAGCTTAACCGGGTTCCTTAACCCTGAGCAGTTCTTC. The chain joins TRBV19 to TRBJ2-1; D not certain. The CDR3 consists of 15 residues. Germline lookup yields CDR1 LNHDA and CDR2 SQIVND (reference sequence). V lost 6 bases and J 9 bases, leaving 21 bases between the germline ends.

The chain uses TRBV4-3 and TRBJ2-1; TRBD1 might be the D (6 bases). CDR3 length: 15 residues. Deletions cut 0 bases from V and 3 bases from J, with 9 bases between. Germline-derived CDR1 and CDR2 are LGHNA and YSLEER. In DNA, the CDR3 is TGCGCCAGCAGCCAAGAGGGGGCCGGCTACAATGAGCAGTTCTTC. Amino acids: CASSQEGAGYNEQFF.

The chain combines TRBV18 with TRBJ2-3, with 8 bases that match TRBD2. CDR1 KGHSH and CDR2 LQKENI come from the germline V gene. V lost 3 bases and J lost 4; bases outside the gene matches: 6. The CDR3 is 15 amino acids. The CDR3 region is CASSPLRGGADTQYF. Written as DNA, the CDR3 is TGTGCCAGCTCACCCCTACGGGGGGGCGCAGATACGCAGTATTTT.

V gene TRBV2 combines with J gene TRBJ2-7; TRBD2 matches at 11 bases. The CDR3 has 18 residues. Trimming at V came to 0 bases and at J to 0 bases, leaving 7 bases not matched to a gene. CDR1 is SNHLY and CDR2 is FYNNEI in the germline V gene. Written as DNA, the CDR3 is TGTGCCAGCAGTGAAGCGCTTGTTACTAGCGGGAGCTCCTACGAGCAGTACGTC. This codes for CASSEALVTSGSSYEQYV.

This rearrangement joins TRBV10-3 to TRBJ2-3, with TRBD1 matching 10 bases. This CDR3 has 14 amino acids. V trimming: 2 bases; J trimming: 6 bases; junction bases outside the gene matches: 2. Germline assignment: CDR1 ENHRY and CDR2 SYGVKD. The CDR3 nucleotides are TGTGCCATCAGTGAGGACAGGGGGCCGGATACGCAGTATTTT. This translates into CAISEDRGPDTQYF.

The chain joins TRBV6-1 to TRBJ1-1, with D tentatively TRBD1 (6 bases). Germline loops: CDR1 MNHNS, CDR2 SASEGT. V lost 1 base, J lost 2 bases, and 14 bases lay in between. The CDR3 runs to 16 residues. The DNA for the CDR3 is TGTGCCAGCAGTGAAGACGTTGCAGGGGTCAACACTGAAGCTTTCTTT. Amino acids: CASSEDVAGVNTEAFF.

V is TRBV7-2 and J is TRBJ2-3; 7 nucleotides agree with TRBD2. Germline V lookup: CDR1 SGHTA, CDR2 FQGNSA. V lost 5 bases to trimming and J lost 5 bases; unmatched junction nucleotides: 16. This CDR3 has 17 amino acids. CDR3 loop: CASSTDLLAAPRDTQYF. CDR3 sequence (DNA): TGTGCCAGCAGCACCGACCTCCTAGCGGCTCCCAGAGATACGCAGTATTTT.

The gene calls are TRBV12-3 or TRBV12-4 and TRBJ1-1, with a possible D match to TRBD1 (6 bases). The CDR3 runs 13 residues. V lost 6 bases and J 0 bases, leaving 8 bases between the germline ends. The CDR3 here is CASRGQLNTEAFF. CDR3 nucleotide sequence: TGTGCCAGCAGGGGACAATTGAACACTGAAGCTTTCTTT.

The rearrangement uses TRBV9 and TRBJ2-2, with 7 bases fitting TRBD1. With 6 bases clipped from V and 2 bases from J, the junction kept 4 bases outside the gene matches. The CDR3 length is 14 residues. Germline CDR1 is SGDLS and CDR2 is YYNGEE. For the CDR3, the DNA is TGTGCCAGCACACGACAGGGAAACACCGGGGAGCTGTTTTTT. Amino acid sequence: CASTRQGNTGELFF.

V gene TRBV7-2 combines with J gene TRBJ1-4; the D gene is possibly TRBD1 (5 bases). With 5 bases removed from V and 4 bases from J, the gap between germline ends came to 17 bases. Per the germline V gene, CDR1 is SGHTA and CDR2 is FQGNSA. The CDR3 is 16 amino acids. This CDR3 reads CASSPRPGRGNEKLFF. The CDR3 nucleotides are TGTGCCAGCAGCCCACGGCCGGGGCGGGGTAATGAAAAACTGTTTTTT.

The J gene is TRBJ2-7, the V gene TRBV6-5; 10 bases are shared with TRBD2. Germline V gene data show CDR1 as MNHEY and CDR2 as SVGAGI. V lost 0 bases and J lost 3; bases outside the gene matches: 2. CDR3 length: 15 amino acids. The CDR3 reads CASSYSAGGFYEQYV. DNA of the CDR3: TGTGCCAGCAGTTACTCAGCGGGAGGGTTCTACGAGCAGTACGTC.

CDR3 loop: CSASWNRGSGTQYF. CDR3 nucleotide sequence: TGCAGTGCTAGTTGGAACCGCGGGTCGGGGACCCAGTACTTC. J is TRBJ2-5 and V is TRBV20-1; maybe TRBD2 (5 bases). The CDR3 contains 14 residues. The V and J ends lost 3 bases and 7 bases respectively, with 18 bases between them. Per germline, CDR1 DFQATT and CDR2 SNEGSKA (reference sequence).

This chain links TRBV7-3 with TRBJ2-3, with a possible D match to TRBD2 (6 bases). Trimming stripped 3 bases from V and 2 bases from J, with 9 bases between. There are 14 residues in the CDR3. The V gene's germline CDR1 is SGHTA and CDR2 FQGTGA. The CDR3 coding sequence is TGTGCCAGCAGCTTGGCGGGATTCACAGATACGCAGTATTTT. It codes for CASSLAGFTDTQYF.

This clone was counted between two and nine times. The rearrangement uses TRBV18 and TRBJ1-3; tentative D call: TRBD1 (5 bases). This CDR3 is built from 18 residues. Trimming cost V 0 bases and J 0 bases, with 15 bases left between them. Germline assignment: CDR1 KGHSH and CDR2 LQKENI. CDR3 loop: CASSPPGGQGGSGNTIYF. In DNA form, the CDR3 reads TGTGCCAGCTCACCACCGGGAGGGCAGGGAGGCTCTGGAAACACCATATATTTT.